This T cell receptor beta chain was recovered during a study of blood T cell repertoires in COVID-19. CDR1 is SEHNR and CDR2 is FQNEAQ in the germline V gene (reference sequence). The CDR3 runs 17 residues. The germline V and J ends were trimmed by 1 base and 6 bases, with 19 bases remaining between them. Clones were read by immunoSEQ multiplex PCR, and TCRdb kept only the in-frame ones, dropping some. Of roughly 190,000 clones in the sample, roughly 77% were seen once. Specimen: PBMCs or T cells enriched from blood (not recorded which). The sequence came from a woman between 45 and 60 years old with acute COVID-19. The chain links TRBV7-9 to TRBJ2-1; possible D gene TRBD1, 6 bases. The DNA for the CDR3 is TGTGCCAGCAGCTTAGTAGGGGCCGGACGAGGGGGCAATGAGCAGTTCTTC. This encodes CASSLVGAGRGGNEQFF.